What follows is one T cell receptor (beta chain) and its context. In the original analysis: Estimation of nucleated cell counts relied on the amplification of reference gene primers. Assay: immunoSEQ multiplex PCR; the TCRdb copy retains only in-frame clones and omits some. The DNA gave D and trimming, while V, J and clone size come from that table. This sample has 150,000 or so clones; under 85% occur once, and the top ten carry about 1.4%. The data originate from a study of blood T cell repertoires in COVID-19. Study as a whole: The study drew acute and convalescent COVID-19 samples from the United States, Italy and Spain. Nucleic acid was either cDNA or gDNA, and it came from T cells, B-cell-depleted T cells, or PBMCs.

Looked up from germline, CDR1 is SQVTM and CDR2 is ANQGSEA. V gave up 6 bases and J gave up 0 bases; unmatched junction bases: 7. The CDR3 spans 14 residues. The rearrangement joins TRBV29-1 to TRBJ2-7, with 8 bases identical to TRBD1. Material: peripheral blood. This TCR came from a human donor in a cohort sampled during active COVID-19. CDR3 sequence reads: CSVSRTGPSYEQYF. The CDR3 nucleotides read TGCAGCGTCAGCCGGACAGGGCCCTCCTACGAGCAGTACTTC.